Shown below are 20 T cell receptor beta chains from a single sample sequenced in a study of T cells in Graves' hyperthyroidism and ophthalmopathy. RNA transcripts were the template for amplifying TCR beta CDR3 regions. The HTBI primer set was used in a first-round RT-PCR of the TCR CDR3. MiXCR was run by TCRdb on the multiplex PCR reads, yielding one entry per CDR3 protein. The sample lists around 620,000 distinct CDR3 sequences, approximately 14% occurring once. Sequencing used blood. The receptors derive from a woman younger than 30 with Graves' ophthalmopathy.

This clonotype was observed a few times. The chain has TRBV9 and TRBJ2-5, with a possible D match to TRBD2 (7 bases). The germline gives CDR1 SGDLS, CDR2 YYNGEE. V was pared by 4 bases and J by 5 bases, with 18 bases between. This CDR3 contains 15 residues. This CDR3 is CASSSVGGGGETQYF. The CDR3 region has the DNA TGTGCCAGCAGCTCAGTAGGGGGGGGGGGCGAGACCCAGTACTTC. The entire variable domain, with the rest obtained from reference TRBV9 and TRBJ2-5, is as follows: DSGVTQTPKHLITATGQRVTLRCSPRSGDLSVYWYQQSLDQGLQFLIQYYNGEERAKGNILERFSAQQFPDLHSELNLSSLELGDSALYFCASSSVGGGGETQYFGPGTRLLVL.

The chain has TRBV19 and TRBJ1-4; 7 bases align to TRBD1. The germline V gene has CDR1 LNHDA and CDR2 SQIVND (reference sequence). This CDR3 is 14 amino acids long. The V and J ends lost 8 bases and 3 bases, in that order; junction bases with no gene match: 6. CDR3 region: CASAPGTANEKLFF. CDR3 nucleotides: TGTGCCAGTGCCCCCGGGACAGCTAATGAAAAACTGTTTTTT.

V is TRBV19 and J is TRBJ1-5, with D maybe TRBD1 (5 bases). Looked up from germline, CDR1 is LNHDA and CDR2 is SQIVND (reference sequence). The CDR3 spans 15 residues. Trimming shortened V by 9 bases and J by 2 bases, and 17 bases separated the two germline ends. This CDR3 is CAREQRDEGNQPQHF. The CDR3 nucleotides are TGTGCCAGGGAACAGCGGGACGAGGGCAATCAGCCCCAGCATTTT.

There are many counts of this clonotype. The V and J genes are TRBV6-1 and TRBJ2-1, with unresolved D. Germline V gives CDR1 MNHNS, CDR2 SASEGT. V gave up 2 bases and J gave up 5 bases, with 13 bases separating them. The CDR3 length is 15 residues. DNA for the CDR3: TGTGCCAGCAGTGAACCGATGCAGCCCGACAATGAGCAGTTCTTC. Translating it yields CASSEPMQPDNEQFF.

The J gene is TRBJ1-4, the V gene TRBV7-9; D remains ambiguous. V was cut by 6 bases and J by 8 bases, with 13 bases left in between. The CDR3 covers 13 residues. Germline loops: CDR1 SEHNR, CDR2 FQNEAQ (reference sequence). The CDR3 reads CASSSGGLEKLFF. In nucleotides, the CDR3 is TGTGCCAGCAGTTCTGGAGGCTTGGAAAAACTGTTTTTT.

The CDR3 reads CASSVAGTQLDTQYF. DNA for the CDR3: TGTGCCAGCAGCGTAGCCGGGACACAACTAGATACGCAGTATTTT. V and J are TRBV9 and TRBJ2-3, with D possibly matching TRBD1 (6 bases). The CDR3 covers 15 residues. Germline V lookup: CDR1 SGDLS, CDR2 YYNGEE. Trimming removed 0 bases from V and 5 bases from J, with 13 bases in between.

Ten or more counts support this clonotype. The genes are TRBV19 and TRBJ2-7, with D tentatively TRBD2 (5 bases). The V end lost 5 bases, the J end lost 6 bases, and 29 bases lay between the germline ends. Germline CDR1 LNHDA, CDR2 SQIVND (reference sequence). This CDR3 comprises 18 residues. This CDR3 reads CASSFPPGSSLALSEQYF. The CDR3 DNA reads TGTGCCAGTAGTTTCCCACCGGGAAGTAGCCTAGCTCTCTCCGAGCAGTACTTC. The entire variable domain, with the rest obtained from reference TRBV19 and TRBJ2-7, is as follows: DGGITQSPKYLFRKEGQNVTLSCEQNLNHDAMYWYRQDPGQGLRLIYYSQIVNDFQKGDIAEGYSVSREKKESFPLTVTSAQKNPTAFYLCASSFPPGSSLALSEQYFGPGTRLTVT.

This clonotype was seen many times. V and J are TRBV2 and TRBJ1-1; TRBD1 matches 7 bases. J lost 9 bases, V lost 6 bases, and 7 bases had no gene match. Germline CDR1 SNHLY, CDR2 FYNNEI. The CDR3 length is 12 residues. The CDR3, as DNA: TGTGCCAGCAGGCGGGACAGAGCTAAAGCTTTCTTT. It translates to CASRRDRAKAFF.

Many counts were recorded for this clonotype. The chain carries TRBV5-1 and TRBJ2-1, with D possibly matching TRBD2 (6 bases). Trimming left V 3 bases short and J 7 bases short, with 20 bases between. CDR3 size: 16 residues. Germline V lookup: CDR1 SGHRS, CDR2 YFSETQ. The CDR3 DNA is TGCGCCAGCAGCTCCAAAGCGGGCGGGTGGGGGAATGAGCAGTTCTTC. Translated, it gives CASSSKAGGWGNEQFF.

This clonotype appeared a few times. The rearrangement uses TRBV30 and TRBJ2-1; a weak D match, TRBD2 (6 bases). In germline, CDR1 is GTSNPN, CDR2 SVGIG (reference sequence). The CDR3 is 15 residues long. V was cut by 3 bases and J by 2 bases, with 14 bases left in between. The DNA for the CDR3 is TGTGCCTGGAGAGAGACTAGAAATACCTACAATGAGCAGTTCTTC. It is translated as CAWRETRNTYNEQFF.

This clonotype was seen many times. The chain carries TRBV11-1 and TRBJ2-5; D is possibly TRBD1 (5 bases). V lost 6 bases and J lost 3, with 17 bases in between. CDR1 is SGHAT and CDR2 is FQDESV in the germline V gene (reference sequence). The CDR3 totals 15 residues. In nucleotides, the CDR3 is TGTGCCAGCAGACTCTTAACAGGATCCAAAGAGACCCAGTACTTC. Its translation: CASRLLTGSKETQYF.

The V gene is TRBV19, the J gene TRBJ2-1; a weak D match, TRBD2 (6 bases). CDR3 length: 12 amino acids. Germline CDR1 is LNHDA and CDR2 is SQIVND (reference sequence). V was pared by 3 bases and J by 15 bases, with 15 bases between. The CDR3 spells CASSIPAGTWFF. For the CDR3, the DNA is TGTGCCAGTAGTATCCCTGCCGGGACTTGGTTCTTC.

Here the CDR3 reads CASSRTEANEKLFF. CDR3 nucleotides: TGTGCCAGCAGCCGGACAGAGGCTAATGAAAAACTGTTTTTT. The rearrangement links TRBV7-9 to TRBJ1-4; the D gene is possibly TRBD1 (6 bases). The CDR3 is made up of 14 amino acids. Germline V lookup: CDR1 SEHNR, CDR2 FQNEAQ (reference sequence). The germline V and J ends were trimmed by 5 bases and 3 bases, with 10 bases remaining between them. Based on the CDR3 plus reference TRBV7-9 and TRBJ1-4, the full variable domain is DTGVSQNPRHKITKRGQNVTFRCDPISEHNRLYWYRQTLGQGPEFLTYFQNEAQLEKSRLLSDRFSAERPKGSFSTLEIQRTEQGDSAMYLCASSRTEANEKLFFGSGTQLSVL.

There are many counts of this clonotype. The V call is TRBV7-2, the J call TRBJ2-7; 12 bases are shared with TRBD2. This CDR3 has 15 amino acids. The germline gives CDR1 SGHTA, CDR2 FQGNSA. Trimming at V came to 3 bases and at J to 6 bases, leaving 6 bases not matched to a gene. The CDR3 DNA reads as TGTGCCAGCAGCTTCGCTAGCGGGAGGGGACGCGAGCAGTACTTC. This translates into CASSFASGRGREQYF.

This clonotype has a single count. The chain employs TRBV7-9 and TRBJ2-1, with D uncertain. Germline V lookup: CDR1 SEHNR, CDR2 FQNEAQ (reference sequence). This CDR3 has 16 amino acids. The ends were cut back, 6 bases at V and 7 bases at J, with 22 bases in the middle. CDR3 coding DNA: TGTGCCAGCAGTCTAAAGTACAGCGTCACTCGGAATGAGCAGTTCTTC. Residues: CASSLKYSVTRNEQFF.

V and J are TRBV29-1 and TRBJ1-3; 10 nucleotides align to TRBD1. This CDR3 contains 14 residues. CDR1 is SQVTM and CDR2 is ANQGSEA in the germline V gene. J lost 0 bases, V lost 8 bases, and 4 bases had no gene match. The CDR3 DNA follows: TGCAGCACGACAGGGGGCTACTCTGGAAACACCATATATTTT. Amino acids: CSTTGGYSGNTIYF.

This clonotype was counted ten times or more. The chain has TRBV28 and TRBJ1-2; a weak D match, TRBD1 (6 bases). The V end was cut by 11 bases, the J end by 2 bases, with 18 bases between. CDR1 and CDR2 (germline): MDHEN, SYDVKM. This CDR3 is 14 amino acids long. The chain's CDR3 is CAVTGTQGNYGYTF. In DNA form, the CDR3 reads TGTGCCGTGACGGGGACCCAGGGGAACTATGGCTACACCTTC.

This clonotype was counted many times. The chain carries TRBV20-1 and TRBJ2-3; 9 bases are a match to TRBD2. Germline V CDR1 and CDR2: DFQATT, SNEGSKA (reference sequence). V was clipped by 0 bases and J by 0 bases; unmatched bases: 7. The CDR3 runs 17 residues. CDR3 sequence: CSARDHRREGSTDTQYF. Here the CDR3 DNA reads TGCAGTGCTAGAGATCATAGGCGGGAGGGTAGCACAGATACGCAGTATTTT.

This clonotype was counted ten times or more. V usage is TRBV10-2 and J usage is TRBJ1-1; D is perhaps TRBD1 (5 bases). V gave up 10 bases and J gave up 3 bases, with 9 bases separating them. The germline V gene encodes CDR1 WSHSY and CDR2 SAAADI. CDR3 length: 11 amino acids. The DNA for the CDR3 is TGCGCCACCCGAGGGGACACTGAAGCTTTCTTT. This codes for CATRGDTEAFF.

The V call is TRBV7-9, the J call TRBJ2-5; TRBD2 matches 7 bases. V dropped 4 bases and J dropped 1; count of bases not matched to a gene: 6. The CDR3 is 15 amino acids. Germline V gives CDR1 SEHNR, CDR2 FQNEAQ (reference sequence). CDR3 region: CASSSPGEGQETQYF. The CDR3 nucleotides read TGTGCCAGCAGCTCCCCGGGGGAGGGCCAAGAGACCCAGTACTTC.